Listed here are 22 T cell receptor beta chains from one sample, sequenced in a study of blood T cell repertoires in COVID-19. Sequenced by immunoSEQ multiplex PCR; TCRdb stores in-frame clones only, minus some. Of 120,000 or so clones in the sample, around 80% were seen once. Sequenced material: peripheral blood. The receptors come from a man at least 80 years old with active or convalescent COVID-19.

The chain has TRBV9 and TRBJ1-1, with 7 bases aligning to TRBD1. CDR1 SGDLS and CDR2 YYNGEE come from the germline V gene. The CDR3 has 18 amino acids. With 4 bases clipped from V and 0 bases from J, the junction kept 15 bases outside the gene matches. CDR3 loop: CASSPREGDRALNTEAFF. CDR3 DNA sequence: TGTGCCAGCAGCCCCAGGGAAGGTGACAGGGCCTTGAACACTGAAGCTTTCTTT.

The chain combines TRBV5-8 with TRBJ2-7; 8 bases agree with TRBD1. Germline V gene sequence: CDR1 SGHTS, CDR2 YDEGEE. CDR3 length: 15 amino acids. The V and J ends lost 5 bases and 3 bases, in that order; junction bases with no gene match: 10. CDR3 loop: CASRNRQGKVYEQYF. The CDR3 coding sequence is TGTGCCAGCAGGAACCGACAGGGGAAGGTCTACGAGCAGTACTTC.

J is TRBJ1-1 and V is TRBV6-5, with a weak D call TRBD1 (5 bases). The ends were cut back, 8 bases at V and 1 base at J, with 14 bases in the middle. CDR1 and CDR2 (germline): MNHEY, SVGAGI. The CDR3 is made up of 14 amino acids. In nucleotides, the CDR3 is TGTGCCAGCCGAACGGCGGGGGGGAACACTGAAGCTTTCTTT. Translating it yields CASRTAGGNTEAFF.

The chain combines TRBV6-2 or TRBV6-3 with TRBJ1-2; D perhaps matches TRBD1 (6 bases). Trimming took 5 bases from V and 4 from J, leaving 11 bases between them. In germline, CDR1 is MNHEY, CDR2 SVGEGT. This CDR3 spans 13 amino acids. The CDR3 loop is CASSTGQLYGYTF. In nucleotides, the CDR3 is TGTGCCAGCAGTACAGGACAGCTCTATGGCTACACCTTC.

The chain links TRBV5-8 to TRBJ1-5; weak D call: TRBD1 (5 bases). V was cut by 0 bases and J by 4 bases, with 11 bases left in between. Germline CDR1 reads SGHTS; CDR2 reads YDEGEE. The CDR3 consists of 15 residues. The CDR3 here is CASSLGQLANQPQHF. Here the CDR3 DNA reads TGTGCCAGCAGCTTGGGACAGCTTGCAAATCAGCCCCAGCATTTT.

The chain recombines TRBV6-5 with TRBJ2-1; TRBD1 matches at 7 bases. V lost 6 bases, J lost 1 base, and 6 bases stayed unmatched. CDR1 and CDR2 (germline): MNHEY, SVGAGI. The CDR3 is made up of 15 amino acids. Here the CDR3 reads CASRYQGQSYNEQFF. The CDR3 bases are TGTGCCAGCAGATACCAGGGACAGTCCTACAATGAGCAGTTCTTC.

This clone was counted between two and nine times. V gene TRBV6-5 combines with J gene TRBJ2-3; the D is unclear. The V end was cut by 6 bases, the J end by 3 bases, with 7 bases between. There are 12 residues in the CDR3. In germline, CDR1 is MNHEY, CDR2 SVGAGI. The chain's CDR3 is CASRGVTDTQYF. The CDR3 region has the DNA TGTGCCAGCAGAGGAGTGACAGATACGCAGTATTTT.

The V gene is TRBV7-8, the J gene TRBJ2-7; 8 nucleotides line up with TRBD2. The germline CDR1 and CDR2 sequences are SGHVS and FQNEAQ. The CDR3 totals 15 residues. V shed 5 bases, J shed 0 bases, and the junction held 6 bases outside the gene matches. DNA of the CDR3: TGTGCCAGCAGCCTCCGGGAGGGGAGCTCCTACGAGCAGTACTTC. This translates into CASSLREGSSYEQYF.

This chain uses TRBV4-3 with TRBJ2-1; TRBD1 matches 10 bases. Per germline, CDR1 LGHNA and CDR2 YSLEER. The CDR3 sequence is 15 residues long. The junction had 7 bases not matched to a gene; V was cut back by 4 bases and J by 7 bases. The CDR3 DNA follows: TGCGCCAGCAGCCCTTCCCGGACAGGGGGTAATGAGCAGTTCTTC. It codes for CASSPSRTGGNEQFF.

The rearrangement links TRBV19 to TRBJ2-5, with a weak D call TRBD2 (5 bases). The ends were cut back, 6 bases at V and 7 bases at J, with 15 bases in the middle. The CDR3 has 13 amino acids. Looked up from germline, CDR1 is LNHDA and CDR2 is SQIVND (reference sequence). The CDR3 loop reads CASSTGDAGTQYF. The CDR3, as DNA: TGTGCCAGTAGCACCGGTGACGCGGGGACCCAGTACTTC.

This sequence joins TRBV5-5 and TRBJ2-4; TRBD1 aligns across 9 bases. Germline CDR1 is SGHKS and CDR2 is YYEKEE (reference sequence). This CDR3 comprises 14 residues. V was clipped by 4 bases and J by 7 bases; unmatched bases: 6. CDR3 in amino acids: CASSGRQGENIQYF. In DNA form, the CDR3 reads TGTGCCAGCAGCGGCCGACAGGGGGAGAACATTCAGTACTTC.

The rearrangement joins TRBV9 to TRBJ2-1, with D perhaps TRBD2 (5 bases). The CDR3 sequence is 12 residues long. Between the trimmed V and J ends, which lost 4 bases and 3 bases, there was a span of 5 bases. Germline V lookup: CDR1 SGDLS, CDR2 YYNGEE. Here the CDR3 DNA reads TGTGCCAGCAGCACTAGCTACAATGAGCAGTTCTTC. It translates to CASSTSYNEQFF.

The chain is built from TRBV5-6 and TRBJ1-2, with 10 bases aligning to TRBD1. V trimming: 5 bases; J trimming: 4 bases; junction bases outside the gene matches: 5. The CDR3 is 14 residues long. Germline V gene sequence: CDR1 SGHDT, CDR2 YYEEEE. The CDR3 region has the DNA TGTGCCAGCAGACGACAGGGGGCTCCCTATGGCTACACCTTC. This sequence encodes CASRRQGAPYGYTF. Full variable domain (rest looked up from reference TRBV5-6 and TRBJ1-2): DAGVTQSPTHLIKTRGQQVTLRCSPKSGHDTVSWYQQALGQGPQFIFQYYEEEERQRGNFPDRFSGHQFPNYSSELNVNALLLGDSALYLCASRRQGAPYGYTFGSGTRLTVV.

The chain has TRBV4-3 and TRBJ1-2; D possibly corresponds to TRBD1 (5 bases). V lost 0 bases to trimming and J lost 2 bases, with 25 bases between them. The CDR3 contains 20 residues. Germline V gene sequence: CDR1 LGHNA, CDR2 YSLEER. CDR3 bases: TGCGCCAGCAGCCAAGACGGGAGGGCAGAGGGTACAGGTTCCAACTATGGCTACACCTTC. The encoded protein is CASSQDGRAEGTGSNYGYTF.

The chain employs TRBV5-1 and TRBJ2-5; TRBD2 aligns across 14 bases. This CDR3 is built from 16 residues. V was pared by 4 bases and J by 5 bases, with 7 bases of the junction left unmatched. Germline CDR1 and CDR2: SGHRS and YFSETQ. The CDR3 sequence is CASSLGLAGGPETQYF. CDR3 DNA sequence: TGCGCCAGCAGCCTCGGACTAGCGGGGGGCCCCGAGACCCAGTACTTC.

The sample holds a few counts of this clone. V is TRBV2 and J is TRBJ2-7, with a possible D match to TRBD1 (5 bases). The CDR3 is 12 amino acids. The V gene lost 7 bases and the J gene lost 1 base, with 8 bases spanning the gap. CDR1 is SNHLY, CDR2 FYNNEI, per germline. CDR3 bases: TGTGCCAGCACCAGGGCATCCTACGAGCAGTACTTC. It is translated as CASTRASYEQYF.

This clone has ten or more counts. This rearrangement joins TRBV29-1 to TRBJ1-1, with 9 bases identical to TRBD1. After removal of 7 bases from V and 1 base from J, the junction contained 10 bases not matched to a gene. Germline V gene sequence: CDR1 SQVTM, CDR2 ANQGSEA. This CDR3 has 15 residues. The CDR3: CSAVPGQGSNTEAFF. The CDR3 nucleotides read TGCAGCGCCGTACCGGGACAGGGATCGAACACTGAAGCTTTCTTT.

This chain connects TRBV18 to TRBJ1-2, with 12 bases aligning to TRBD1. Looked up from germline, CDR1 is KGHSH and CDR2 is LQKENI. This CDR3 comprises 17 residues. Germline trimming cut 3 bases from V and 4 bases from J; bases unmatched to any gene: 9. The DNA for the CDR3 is TGTGCCAGCTCACCGGGCGGGACAGGGGGCGCCGGCTATGGCTACACCTTC. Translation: CASSPGGTGGAGYGYTF.

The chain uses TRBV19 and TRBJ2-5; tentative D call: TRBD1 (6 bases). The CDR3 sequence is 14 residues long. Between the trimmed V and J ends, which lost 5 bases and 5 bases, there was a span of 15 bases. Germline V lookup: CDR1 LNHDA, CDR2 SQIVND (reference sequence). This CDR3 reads CASSPRQDLETQYF. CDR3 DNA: TGTGCCAGTAGTCCTCGACAGGACCTCGAGACCCAGTACTTC. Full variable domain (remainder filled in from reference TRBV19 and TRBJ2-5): DGGITQSPKYLFRKEGQNVTLSCEQNLNHDAMYWYRQDPGQGLRLIYYSQIVNDFQKGDIAEGYSVSREKKESFPLTVTSAQKNPTAFYLCASSPRQDLETQYFGPGTRLLVL.

Here the CDR3 reads CAISNESGGAETQYF. The CDR3 nucleotides read TGTGCCATCAGCAATGAGAGCGGGGGGGCCGAGACCCAGTACTTC. This chain links TRBV10-3 with TRBJ2-5, with 10 bases aligning to TRBD2. Looked up from germline, CDR1 is ENHRY and CDR2 is SYGVKD. The CDR3 is 15 amino acids. V shed 6 bases and J 5 bases; nucleotides not matched to a gene: 9.

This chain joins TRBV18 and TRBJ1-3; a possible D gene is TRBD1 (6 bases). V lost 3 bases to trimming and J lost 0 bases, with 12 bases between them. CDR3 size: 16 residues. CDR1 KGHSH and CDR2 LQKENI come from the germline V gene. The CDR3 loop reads CASSPTSGDSGNTIYF. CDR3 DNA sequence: TGTGCCAGCTCACCTACCTCAGGGGACTCTGGAAACACCATATATTTT.

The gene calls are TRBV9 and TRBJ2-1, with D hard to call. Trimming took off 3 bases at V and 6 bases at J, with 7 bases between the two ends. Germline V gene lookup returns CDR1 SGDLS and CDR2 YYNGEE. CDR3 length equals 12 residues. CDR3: CASSAFPNEQFF. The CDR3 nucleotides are TGTGCCAGCAGCGCATTCCCCAATGAGCAGTTCTTC.